One T cell receptor beta chain is described in this entry. The CDR3 has 20 residues. Trimming at V came to 3 bases and at J to 4 bases, leaving 16 bases not matched to a gene. Germline loops: CDR1 LGHNA, CDR2 YNFKEQ. The entry originates in a study of blood T cell repertoires in COVID-19. Study-wide background: The United States, Italy and Spain supplied acute and convalescent COVID-19 samples. Sources were T cells, B-cell-depleted T cells, or PBMCs; the material itself was cDNA or gDNA.

In the study's own analysis: Amplifying reference gene primers gave estimates of nucleated cell counts. The data were produced by immunoSEQ multiplex PCR, yet TCRdb's version contains in-frame clones alone and is incomplete. V, J and clone size reflect that table, while D and trimming were determined from the DNA. The sample contains 200,000 or so clones, over 75% of which appear only once. This clonotype was obtained from a man aged 50-60 years with COVID-19, enrolled during active disease. The chain combines TRBV4-2 with TRBJ2-3; 13 nucleotides line up with TRBD2. Specimen: peripheral blood. CDR3: CASSQPRIPGLAGTPDTQYF. The CDR3 DNA follows: TGTGCCAGCAGCCAGCCGCGAATTCCGGGACTAGCGGGGACCCCAGATACGCAGTATTTT.